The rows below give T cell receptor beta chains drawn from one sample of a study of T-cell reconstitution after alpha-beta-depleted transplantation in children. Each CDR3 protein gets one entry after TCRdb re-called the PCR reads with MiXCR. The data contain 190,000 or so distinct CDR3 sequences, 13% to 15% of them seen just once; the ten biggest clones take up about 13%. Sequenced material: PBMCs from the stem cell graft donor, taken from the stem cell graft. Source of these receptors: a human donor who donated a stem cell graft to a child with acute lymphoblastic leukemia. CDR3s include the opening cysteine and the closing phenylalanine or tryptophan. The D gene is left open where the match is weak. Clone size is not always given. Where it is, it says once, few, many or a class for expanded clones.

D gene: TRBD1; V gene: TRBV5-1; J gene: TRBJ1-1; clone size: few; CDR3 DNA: TGCGCCAGCAGCTTGGTGGGGACAGGGCAGACTGAAGCTTTCTTT; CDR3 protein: CASSLVGTGQTEAFF
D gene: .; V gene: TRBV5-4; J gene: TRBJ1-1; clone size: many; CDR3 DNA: TGTGCCAGCAGCCCACTCCGGGATATGAACACTGAAGCTTTCTTT; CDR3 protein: CASSPLRDMNTEAFF
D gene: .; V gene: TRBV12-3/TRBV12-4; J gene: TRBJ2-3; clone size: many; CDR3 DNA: TGTGCCAGCAGTTTACTAGAGGTGAATACGCAGTATTTT; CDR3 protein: CASSLLEVNTQYF
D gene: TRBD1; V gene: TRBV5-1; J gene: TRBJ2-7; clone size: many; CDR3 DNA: TGCGCCAGCAGCTGGGACAGGTCAACCTACGAGCAGTACTTC; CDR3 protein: CASSWDRSTYEQYF
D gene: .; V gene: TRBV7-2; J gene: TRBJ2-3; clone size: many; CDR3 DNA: TGTGCCAGCAGCTTAGCGCCGGGGACAGATACGCAGTATTTT; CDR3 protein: CASSLAPGTDTQYF
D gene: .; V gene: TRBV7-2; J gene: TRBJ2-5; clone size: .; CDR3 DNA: TGTGCCAGCAGCTTAGCGTCAGACCAAGAGACCCAGTACTTC; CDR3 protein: CASSLASDQETQYF
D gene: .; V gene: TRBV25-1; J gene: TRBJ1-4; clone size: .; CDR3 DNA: TGTGCCAGCAGTGATGGGCCAGTTCAAAATGAAAAACTGTTTTTT; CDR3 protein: CASSDGPVQNEKLFF
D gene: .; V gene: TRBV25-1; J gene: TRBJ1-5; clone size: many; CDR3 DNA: TGTGCCAGCAGTGGGCGGGGAGGTGGCAATCAGCCCCAGCATTTT; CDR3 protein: CASSGRGGGNQPQHF
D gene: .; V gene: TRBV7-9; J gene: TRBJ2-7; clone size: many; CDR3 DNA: TGTGCCAGCAGCTCTAGCGTAACCTACGAGCAGTACTTC; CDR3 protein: CASSSSVTYEQYF
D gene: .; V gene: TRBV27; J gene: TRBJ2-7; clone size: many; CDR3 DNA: TGTGCCAGCAGCCGCAGGACGGACTCCTACTACGAGCAGTACTTC; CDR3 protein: CASSRRTDSYYEQYF
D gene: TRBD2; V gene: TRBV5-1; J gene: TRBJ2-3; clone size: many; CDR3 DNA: TGCGCCAGCAGCTTGGGGGGGACTAGCGGCACAGATACGCAGTATTTT; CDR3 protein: CASSLGGTSGTDTQYF
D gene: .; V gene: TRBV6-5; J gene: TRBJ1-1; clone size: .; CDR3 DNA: TGTGCCAGCAGTTCCCAAACGACGGGGACTGAAGCTTTCTTT; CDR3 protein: CASSSQTTGTEAFF
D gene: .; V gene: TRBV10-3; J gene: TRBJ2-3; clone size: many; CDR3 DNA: TGTGCCATCAGTGAGTCCGGGAGCACAGATACGCAGTATTTT; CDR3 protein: CAISESGSTDTQYF
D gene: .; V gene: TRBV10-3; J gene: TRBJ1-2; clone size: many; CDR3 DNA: TGTGCCATCAGTGATTGGGTAGGGGCTAACTATGGCTACACCTTC; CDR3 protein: CAISDWVGANYGYTF
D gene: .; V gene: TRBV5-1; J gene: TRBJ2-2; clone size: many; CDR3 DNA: TGCGCCAGCAGCTTGCAAATCACCGGATTCAACACCGGGGAGCTGTTTTTT; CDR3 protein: CASSLQITGFNTGELFF
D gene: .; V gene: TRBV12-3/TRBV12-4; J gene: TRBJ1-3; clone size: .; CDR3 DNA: TGTGCCAGCAGTTTTGTGGCAGGCTCTGGAAACACCATATATTTT; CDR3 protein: CASSFVAGSGNTIYF
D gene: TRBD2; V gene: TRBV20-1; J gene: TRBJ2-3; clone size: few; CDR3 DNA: TGCAGTGGGAGGGAAGGGAGCGGGAGGCGGGCAGATACGCAGTATTTT; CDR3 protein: CSGREGSGRRADTQYF
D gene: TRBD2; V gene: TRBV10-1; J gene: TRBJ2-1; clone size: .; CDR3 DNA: TGCGCCAGCAGTGAGGTAGCGGGAGGATACAATGAGCAGTTCTTC; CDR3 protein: CASSEVAGGYNEQFF